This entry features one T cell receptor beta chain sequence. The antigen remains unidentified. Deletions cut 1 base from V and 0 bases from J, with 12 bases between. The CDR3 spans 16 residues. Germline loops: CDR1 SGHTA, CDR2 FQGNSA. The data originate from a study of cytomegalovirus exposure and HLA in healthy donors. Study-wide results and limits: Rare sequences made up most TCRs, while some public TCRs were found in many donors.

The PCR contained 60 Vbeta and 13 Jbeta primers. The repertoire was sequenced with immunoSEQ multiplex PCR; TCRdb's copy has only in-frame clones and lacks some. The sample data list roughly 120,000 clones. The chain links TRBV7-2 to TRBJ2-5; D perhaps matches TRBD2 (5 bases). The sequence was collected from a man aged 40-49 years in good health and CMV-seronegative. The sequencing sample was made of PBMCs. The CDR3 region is CASSLGASTYQETQYF. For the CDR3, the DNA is TGTGCCAGCAGCTTAGGGGCTAGCACGTACCAAGAGACCCAGTACTTC.